A selection of T cell receptor beta chains follows, all from one sample in a study of blood T cell repertoires in COVID-19. TCRdb keeps only in-frame clones here, not all; method: immunoSEQ multiplex PCR. The data contain 70,000 to 95,000 clones, 88% of them singletons. The material sequenced was peripheral blood. All receptors derive from a woman aged 70-85 years with acute or convalescent COVID-19. Each CDR3 is given with its conserved first and last residue. D genes are given only for firm matches. Clone size, where shown, is once, few, many, or a class for clones that have expanded.

J gene	clone size	D gene	V gene	CDR3 DNA	CDR3 protein
TRBJ2-2	NA	NA	TRBV21-1	TGTGCCAGCAGCGACAGCCTCAGGGGGCCATTCAGGAACACCGGGGAGCTGTTTTTT	CASSDSLRGPFRNTGELFF
TRBJ2-1	NA	TRBD2	TRBV28	TGTGCCAGCAGTTTTGCTAGCGGGAGCGATGAGCAGTTCTTC	CASSFASGSDEQFF
TRBJ1-2	NA	NA	TRBV19	TGTGCCAGTAGTACCACCTTCTCCGGCGCGGCAGCAGGCTACACCTTC	CASSTTFSGAAAGYTF
TRBJ1-4	NA	NA	TRBV6-5	TGTGCCGGCAGGAATAGACACGCAACTAATGAAAAACTGTTTTTT	CAGRNRHATNEKLFF
TRBJ2-1	NA	NA	TRBV19	TGTGCCAGTAGGGAGAGCGGGAATGAGCAGTTCTTC	CASRESGNEQFF
TRBJ2-1	NA	TRBD2	TRBV11-2	TGTGCCAGCAGCTTAGCACTCCCCTCTAGCGGGAGACGGAATGAGCAGTTCTTC	CASSLALPSSGRRNEQFF
TRBJ1-2	NA	NA	TRBV6-5	TGTGCCAGCGGACAGTTCTCCAACTATGGCTACACCTTC	CASGQFSNYGYTF
TRBJ1-4	once	NA	TRBV2	TGTGCCAGCAGTGAATGGGGGGGCGTAAATGAAAAACTGTTTTTT	CASSEWGGVNEKLFF
TRBJ2-7	once	TRBD1	TRBV11-2	TGTGCCAGCAGCCTTACCAGCCCGGGACAGGGCTTCTACGAGCAGTACTTC	CASSLTSPGQGFYEQYF
TRBJ2-1	NA	TRBD1	TRBV5-1	TGCGCCAGCAGTCGGGACAGTCCTCATGTGGGCAATGAGCAGTTCTTC	CASSRDSPHVGNEQFF
TRBJ1-2	few	NA	TRBV6-5	TGTGCCAGCGGAGACCCTTCGCCTTATGGCTACACCTTC	CASGDPSPYGYTF
TRBJ2-1	once	TRBD2	TRBV28	TGTGCCAGCAATCAAAGCGGGAGGGAGCAGGCAGAGCAGTTCTTC	CASNQSGREQAEQFF
TRBJ1-3	NA	NA	TRBV7-8	TGTGCCAGCAGCTTACTGACAGCGATCTCTGGAAACACCATATATTTT	CASSLLTAISGNTIYF
TRBJ2-5	NA	TRBD1	TRBV5-1	TGCGCCAGCACCCAGTCCGGGACAGGGGGCTCAGAGACCCAGTACTTC	CASTQSGTGGSETQYF
TRBJ1-5	NA	NA	TRBV11-2	TGTGCCAGCAGCTTTGCCGGGAATCAGCCCCAGCATTTT	CASSFAGNQPQHF
TRBJ1-1	NA	NA	TRBV5-6	TGTGCCAGCACTGTTTTCGGGGTTGCTAACACTGAAGCTTTCTTT	CASTVFGVANTEAFF
TRBJ2-2	NA	TRBD2	TRBV2	TGTGCCAGCAGAGGTAGCGGGACGGTTACGAGCGGGGAGCTGTTTTTT	CASRGSGTVTSGELFF
TRBJ2-5	NA	NA	TRBV6-5	TGTGCCAGCAATCGGGATGAGACCCAGTACTTC	CASNRDETQYF
TRBJ1-2	NA	NA	TRBV19	TGTGCCAGTAGTACCCGGCAGCCCGGAGGCTATGGCTACACCTTC	CASSTRQPGGYGYTF
TRBJ1-2	NA	TRBD1	TRBV4-1	TGCGCCAGCAGCCCCCGGACAGGGGCAGGCTATGGCTACACCTTC	CASSPRTGAGYGYTF
TRBJ1-5	NA	NA	TRBV19	TGTGCCAGTAGTATAGAACGGAATCAGCCCCAGCATTTT	CASSIERNQPQHF
TRBJ2-1	NA	TRBD2	TRBV2	TGTGCCAGCAGTGTGGGGGGTCCTAGCGGGAGTTATGAGCAGTTCTTC	CASSVGGPSGSYEQFF
TRBJ1-5	once	TRBD1	TRBV19	TGTGCCAGTAGTACCTCGACAGGGCAATTGGATCAGCCCCAGCATTTT	CASSTSTGQLDQPQHF
TRBJ2-3	NA	NA	TRBV2	TGTGCCAGCGCCTGGACAGCTAGCACAGATACGCAGTATTTT	CASAWTASTDTQYF
TRBJ2-1	NA	TRBD2	TRBV7-3	TGTGCCAGCAGCGGGACAACTAGCGGCAGCTACAATGAGCAGTTCTTC	CASSGTTSGSYNEQFF
TRBJ1-5	once	TRBD1	TRBV27	TGTGCCAGCAGTTTACCCGGACAGGGTGGCTTTCCTGGTGATCAGCCCCAGCATTTT	CASSLPGQGGFPGDQPQHF
TRBJ1-2	NA	NA	TRBV28	TGTGCCAGCAGGGATCTTGAGACAGGTTTGGGGTTTTATGGCTACACCTTC	CASRDLETGLGFYGYTF
TRBJ1-2	NA	NA	TRBV6-1	TGTGCCAGCAGTGAGGCGGCAGATTATGGCTACACCTTC	CASSEAADYGYTF
TRBJ1-6	once	NA	TRBV27	TGTGCCAGCAGTTTAACAGGGTTTAATTCACCCCTCCACTTT	CASSLTGFNSPLHF
TRBJ2-1	NA	NA	TRBV10-2	TGCGCCAGCAGCAGAAAGAATGAGCAGTTCTTC	CASSRKNEQFF
TRBJ1-5	NA	NA	TRBV18	TGTGCCAGCTCACCACCCGGGTTACATCAGCCCCAGCATTTT	CASSPPGLHQPQHF
TRBJ2-1	NA	TRBD2	TRBV7-8	TGTGCCAGCAGCGCCCTGGGACTAGCGGGGAGTGAGCAGTTCTTC	CASSALGLAGSEQFF
TRBJ2-1	NA	TRBD2	TRBV14	TGTGCCAGCAGCCAAGTTAATTCGGGGGGGCTGAACAATGAGCAGTTCTTC	CASSQVNSGGLNNEQFF
TRBJ1-1	NA	NA	TRBV7-8	TGTGCCAGCAGCTTTCAGGGGACCACTGAAGCTTTCTTT	CASSFQGTTEAFF
TRBJ2-5	NA	NA	TRBV7-2	TGTGCCAGCAGCCTAGGAGGTCTGACTAGAAAAGAGACCCAGTACTTC	CASSLGGLTRKETQYF
TRBJ2-7	few	NA	TRBV7-9	TGTGCCAGCAGCTTTCCATTAACACGTAATTCCTACGAGCAGTACTTC	CASSFPLTRNSYEQYF
TRBJ1-3	NA	NA	TRBV5-1	TGCGCCAGCAGCTTGGCCGGGGGGACGAGGGGAAACACCATATATTTT	CASSLAGGTRGNTIYF
TRBJ2-7	few	TRBD1	TRBV5-1	TGCGCCAGCAGCTTACCCGGGACAGACTACGAGCAGTACTTC	CASSLPGTDYEQYF
TRBJ1-5	NA	NA	TRBV28	TGTGCCAGCAGTTCCCAGGGGCAGGGCAATCAGCCCCAGCATTTT	CASSSQGQGNQPQHF
TRBJ1-6	NA	TRBD1	TRBV5-1	TGCGCCAGCAGCTGGCGGACAGGGAGCCCCTCAACAGGCTCACCCCTCCACTTT	CASSWRTGSPSTGSPLHF
TRBJ1-2	NA	NA	TRBV28	TGTGCCAGCAGCGGAGGGTCTGGGAGGGGGGATCGGGATGGCTACACCTTC	CASSGGSGRGDRDGYTF
TRBJ2-1	NA	TRBD2	TRBV19	TGTGCCAGTAGTGCCCCGGGACTAGCCTACAATGAGCAGTTCTTC	CASSAPGLAYNEQFF
TRBJ2-1	NA	NA	TRBV4-1	TGCGCCAGCAGCCAAGCAGCATCATGGAGGTACAATGAGCAGTTCTTC	CASSQAASWRYNEQFF
TRBJ1-5	NA	TRBD1	TRBV15	TGTGCCACCAGCAGGGGTGACAGGGGGGATCAGCCCCAGCATTTT	CATSRGDRGDQPQHF
TRBJ2-2	NA	NA	TRBV28	TGTGCCAGCAGTTTCGCACTAGCTACCGGGGAGCTGTTTTTT	CASSFALATGELFF
TRBJ2-1	NA	TRBD1	TRBV13	TGTGCCAGCAGCCCTCGGACAGGGACAATGAAGCAGTTCTTC	CASSPRTGTMKQFF